The rows below give T cell receptor beta chains drawn from one sample of a study of shared clonotypes between healthy human individuals. Sequencing was performed with immunoSEQ multiplex PCR; in TCRdb, only in-frame clones are kept and a portion is missing. The sample includes 750,000 to 1,000,000 clones, around 93% of them seen just once. The specimen was naive CD8+ T cells sorted from blood. These receptors were collected from a man younger than 45 in good health. Both conserved end residues are part of each CDR3. Fields, in order: J gene, V gene, D gene, clone size, CDR3 protein, CDR3 DNA. D genes are given only for firm matches. Clone size is given for some rows only: seen once, a few or many times, or a class if the clone is expanded.

TRBJ2-4 TRBV7-6 - - CASSSSPYRNKNIQYF TGTGCCAGCAGCAGTAGTCCTTACAGGAACAAAAACATTCAGTACTTC
TRBJ2-5 TRBV27 - - CASGRGSQQETQYF TGTGCCAGCGGACGGGGCAGTCAACAAGAGACCCAGTACTTC
TRBJ2-7 TRBV7-6 - - CASRQGEPYEQYF TGTGCCAGCAGACAGGGAGAACCCTACGAGCAGTACTTC
TRBJ1-3 TRBV6-6 - - CASSSTWLGSGNTIYF TGTGCCAGCAGTTCGACATGGCTTGGCTCTGGAAACACCATATATTTT
TRBJ1-2 TRBV10-3 - few CAIRSESGYTF TGTGCCATCAGATCTGAGTCGGGCTACACCTTC
TRBJ2-5 TRBV6-5 TRBD2 - CASSTWTRRETQYF TGTGCCAGCAGTACCTGGACTAGACGAGAGACCCAGTACTTC
TRBJ2-7 TRBV27 TRBD2 once CASSSSGRAYEQYF TGTGCCAGCAGTTCTAGCGGGAGGGCCTACGAGCAGTACTTC
TRBJ1-5 TRBV29-1 - - CSVLNQPQHF TGCAGCGTTTTGAATCAGCCCCAGCATTTT
TRBJ2-7 TRBV6-1 TRBD2 - CASSAGGRAFDEQYF TGTGCCAGCAGTGCTGGCGGGAGGGCCTTCGACGAGCAGTACTTC
TRBJ2-1 TRBV14 - - CASSQEWGVGEQFF TGTGCCAGCAGCCAAGAGTGGGGAGTTGGTGAGCAGTTCTTC
TRBJ2-7 TRBV5-5 - - CASSVGRAAPVVYEQYF TGTGCCAGCAGCGTTGGGCGGGCAGCCCCTGTTGTGTACGAGCAGTACTTC
TRBJ2-2 TRBV5-4 - - CASSVGGTGELFF TGTGCCAGCAGCGTAGGTGGAACCGGGGAGCTGTTTTTT
TRBJ2-2 TRBV9 - - CASSEGGQGGTGELFF TGTGCCAGCAGCGAGGGAGGACAGGGAGGGACCGGGGAGCTGTTTTTT
TRBJ2-1 TRBV30 - - CAWSVSPEQFF TGTGCCTGGAGTGTTTCGCCTGAGCAGTTCTTC
TRBJ1-5 TRBV7-9 TRBD1 once CASSLVSGGDQPQHF TGTGCCAGCAGCTTAGTTTCAGGGGGCGACCAGCCCCAGCATTTT
TRBJ1-2 TRBV25-1 TRBD1 - CASSVGIPGQGYGYTF TGTGCCAGCAGTGTGGGGATCCCTGGACAGGGCTATGGCTACACCTTC
TRBJ1-1 TRBV6-6 - - CASSYFLGAMPEAFF TGTGCCAGCAGTTATTTTCTGGGGGCGATGCCTGAAGCTTTCTTT
TRBJ2-2 TRBV4-3 - - CASSSPRRGVNTGELFF TGCGCCAGCAGCTCTCCACGTCGGGGAGTTAACACCGGGGAGCTGTTTTTT
TRBJ2-7 TRBV5-5 - - CASSFRTASYEQYF TGTGCCAGCAGCTTCCGGACGGCCTCCTACGAGCAGTACTTC
TRBJ2-2 TRBV10-2 TRBD2 few CASSRTSGRAWTGELFF TGCGCCAGCAGTCGGACTAGCGGGAGGGCCTGGACCGGGGAGCTGTTTTTT
TRBJ2-5 TRBV11-2 - once CASSLTVQGIGVQYF TGTGCCAGCAGCTTAACCGTACAAGGGATTGGAGTCCAGTACTTC
TRBJ2-3 TRBV9 TRBD1 - CASSTGQGTDTQYF TGTGCCAGCAGCACCGGACAGGGCACAGATACGCAGTATTTT
TRBJ2-1 TRBV10-2 - - CASSETSADEQFF TGCGCCAGCAGTGAGACTTCAGCAGATGAGCAGTTCTTC
TRBJ2-2 TRBV4-1 - - CASSQVTRTGELFF TGCGCCAGCAGCCAAGTGACACGAACCGGGGAGCTGTTTTTT
TRBJ2-7 TRBV6-6 - - CASSYQVTEQYF TGTGCCAGCAGTTACCAGGTGACCGAGCAGTACTTC
TRBJ2-3 TRBV30 - - CAWSFSGEDTQYF TGTGCCTGGAGTTTTTCAGGTGAAGATACGCAGTATTTT
TRBJ2-3 TRBV12-5 TRBD2 - CASGYISGSTDTQYF TGTGCTAGTGGTTACATTAGCGGGAGCACAGATACGCAGTATTTT
TRBJ2-1 TRBV4-1 TRBD2 - CASSLWLADRNEQFF TGCGCCAGCAGCCTGTGGCTAGCGGATCGCAATGAGCAGTTCTTC
TRBJ1-5 TRBV2 - - CASRQTYSNQPQHF TGTGCCAGCAGACAGACATATAGCAATCAGCCCCAGCATTTT
TRBJ2-1 TRBV4-1 TRBD2 - CASSLRESGVLAENNEQFF TGCGCCAGCAGCCTAAGGGAAAGCGGGGTACTAGCGGAAAACAATGAGCAGTTCTTC
TRBJ2-3 TRBV4-3 TRBD2 - CASSQEVSGRADTQYF TGCGCCAGCAGCCAAGAGGTTAGCGGGAGGGCAGATACGCAGTATTTT
TRBJ1-5 TRBV6-6 - - CASSYTASNQPQHF TGTGCCAGCAGTTATACAGCTAGCAATCAGCCCCAGCATTTT
TRBJ2-1 TRBV6-6 TRBD1 - CASNWDLRDSRNEQFF TGTGCCAGCAACTGGGACCTCCGGGACAGTAGGAATGAGCAGTTCTTC
TRBJ2-3 TRBV28 - - CASSLSLGLGGLYTDTQYF TGTGCCAGCAGTTTAAGCCTCGGTCTAGGAGGTTTGTACACAGATACGCAGTATTTT
TRBJ1-5 TRBV29-1 - - CSVVASNDQPQHF TGCAGCGTTGTAGCAAGTAATGATCAGCCCCAGCATTTT
TRBJ2-2 TRBV7-9 - - CASSDLKNSGATGELFF TGTGCCAGCAGCGACTTGAAAAATAGCGGAGCCACCGGGGAGCTGTTTTTT
TRBJ1-4 TRBV28 - - CASRQTGALEKLFF TGTGCCAGCAGGCAGACAGGTGCCCTTGAAAAACTGTTTTTT
TRBJ1-4 TRBV18 TRBD1 once CASSPRSLQGSEKLFF TGTGCCAGCTCACCACGTTCGTTACAGGGGAGCGAAAAACTGTTTTTT
TRBJ1-1 TRBV9 - - CASSVGGPNTEAFF TGTGCCAGCAGCGTCGGGGGCCCGAACACTGAAGCTTTCTTT
TRBJ2-7 TRBV20-1 TRBD1 - CSAGQGYEQYF TGCAGTGCTGGACAGGGGTACGAGCAGTACTTC